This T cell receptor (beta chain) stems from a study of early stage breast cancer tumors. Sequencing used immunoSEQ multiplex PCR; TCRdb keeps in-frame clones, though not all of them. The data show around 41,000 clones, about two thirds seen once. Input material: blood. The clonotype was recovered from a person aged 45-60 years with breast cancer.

DNA for the CDR3: TGCGCCAGCAGCCAAGATCAGGCTGTGAACACTGAAGCTTTCTTT. This gives the protein CASSQDQAVNTEAFF. The chain has TRBV4-3 and TRBJ1-1; no clear D. The V gene lost 0 bases and the J gene lost 0 bases, with 8 bases spanning the gap. Germline CDR1 reads LGHNA; CDR2 reads YSLEER. The CDR3 runs 15 residues.